The clone carrying this T cell receptor beta chain was recorded at least ten times. Its antigen is as yet unknown. These data come from a study of metastatic and nonmetastatic thyroid tumors. Study-wide background: Repertoires of blood and of tissue (tumor or nodule) from malignant and benign thyroid patients were compared. General study results and limits: Relative to benign nodules, malignant thyroid tumors were reportedly characterized by significantly elevated TCR beta diversity in blood and tumor.

Nobody among the patients had been given any treatment before thyroid surgery. In the original analysis: The study's classifier, a distant-metastasis tool for papillary thyroid cancer, was built using CDR3 differences across clinicopathological groups. TCRdb re-processed the PCR reads through MiXCR. TCRdb's processing, not the study's, gives the V and J calls here. The sample carries around 17,000 clones, 9.5% to 15% recorded once. This CDR3 has 13 amino acids. V was clipped by 4 bases and J by 0 bases, with 5 bases between them. Per germline, CDR1 WNHNN and CDR2 SYGVQD (reference sequence). The sequenced sample was tumor tissue. The chain joins TRBV10-1 to TRBJ2-3; D gene ambiguous. The clonotype comes from a female donor with papillary thyroid cancer or a benign thyroid nodule (not recorded which). Some clones in this sample may be carry-over from other donors' samples. CDR3 residues: CASSASSTDTQYF. The CDR3 DNA reads TGCGCCAGCAGTGCCTCTAGCACAGATACGCAGTATTTT.